Detailed here is one TCR beta chain. Its antigen specificity is not known. Base qualities were left out, and no much larger clone turns up one base away. Donors were approximately 42 systemically healthy Caucasian individuals from Russia aged 6 to 90 years. Around 10 milliliters of peripheral blood were drawn from each donor into EDTA-treated Vacutainer tubes. Ficoll-Paque density-gradient centrifugation was used to isolate PBMCs, with at least 6.5 million obtained per sample. Trizol reagent was used to extract total RNA from PBMCs, with at least 5 micrograms per sample. Naive CD45RAhigh/CD27high T cell percentages were measured by flow cytometry on a PBMC aliquot from every donor. As encoded in the germline V gene (reference sequence), CDR1 is DFQATT while CDR2 is SNEGSKA. The CDR3 runs 13 residues from the cysteine to the phenylalanine. Just CDR3 DNA is preserved here, 39 bases in frame from base 1. Trimming takes 5 bases off V and 2 bases off J; junction bases not matched to a gene: 6.

Libraries were constructed by 5' RACE. This sample was sequenced with an Illumina HiSeq 2500. A second roughly 6 to 12 cycle PCR used a sample-barcoded 5' primer and a J-beta primer mix. A template-switch 5' adaptor carrying 12 random nucleotides introduced a unique molecular identifier onto each TCR beta cDNA molecule. At least 2.5 million CDR3-containing paired-end reads were obtained from each sample. First-strand cDNA was synthesized from all RNA with the Mint cDNA synthesis kit, primed by a TRBC-specific oligonucleotide. Following uracil-DNA glycosylase treatment, all cDNA underwent a first 18-cycle PCR with the universal primers M1SS and BC2_uni_R. Processing in the source paper ran as follows. For normalization, 1 million high-quality reads, each with a distinct molecular identifier, were randomly selected from each sample. Instead of being binned into consensus sequences, reads with shared molecular identifiers were discarded. MiTCR, run with a Q25 quality threshold and the strictest error-elimination algorithm, handled CDR3 identification, clonotype clustering and error correction. A nonparametric unseen species model with Euler transformation was used to estimate a lower bound on total TCR beta diversity. TCRdb applied fastp at Q25 and MiXCR to the public reads, then kept only in-frame beta chains. Rows are unified per CDR3 protein, each entry keeping the most common DNA and genes. Clone size and V and J calls follow TCRdb, not the original study. The sample table holds 800,000 to 950,000 distinct CDR3 sequences, of which 29% were seen once. The biggest ten clones account for around 9.6% of the sample.

These data are taken from a study of blood T cells in healthy people across ages (dated by TCRdb to 2014 to 2015). With respect to the entire study: In model experiments, roughly one uniquely barcoded TCR beta cDNA molecule per two T cells was captured by template switching. The study measured age-related changes in TCR beta repertoire diversity using deep sequencing normalized with unique cDNA molecular identifiers. Donors were grouped into four age groups: young (average approximately 15 years), middle-aged (39), aged (about 60) and long-lived (less than 85). Two additional independent replicas of 1 million unique cDNA reads from the same blood draw were analyzed for two donors (one aged 18 to 30 and one aged 80 or older). What the authors observed across the whole study: Observed TCR beta diversity per million T cells fell roughly linearly with age, and a significant reduction was already apparent by age about 36. The percentage of naive T cells measured by flow cytometry correlated strongly with observed TCR beta diversity. Since profiling was done on bulk unsorted PBMCs, naive and antigen-experienced compartments could not be conclusively compared. The long-lived group showed more naive CD4+ T cells, fewer expanded clones and increased TCR diversity than the aged group, suggesting age selection. Total diversity estimates from one million sequenced T cells were considered lower bounds and underestimates. The CMV infection status of donors was not known, potentially confounding age-related changes in expanded clonotypes.

This sample also appeared in a second study, on T cells of mothers and their children. The second study reports: Donors were nine systemically healthy Caucasian individuals: three mothers and their six children. cDNA synthesis used all of the extracted RNA, with approximately 1.4 ug of RNA in each 15 ul reaction. In the second PCR, the M1S primer introduced both the sample barcodes and 2-4 random nucleotides. Over 8.5 million TCR beta CDR3 reads were obtained for each mother, and around 3 million reads were obtained for each child. Thymic selection similarly shapes TCR recombination output in related and unrelated pairs, with minor effect from inherited differences. Related mother-child pairs always showed normalized repertoire overlap that was slightly higher than in unrelated mother-child pairs, though the difference was never significant. With a sensitivity of 90 to 100 clones per million clonotypes, no persistent microchimeric T cell clones were detected. To look for features that set related mother-child pairs apart from unrelated individuals, the researchers ran deep NGS to compare the TCR beta repertoires of mothers and children. On average, the children were about 10 +/- 4 years old, while the mothers were around 40 +/- 4 years old. After adapter ligation was performed with NEBNext reagents, the libraries were sequenced on an Illumina HiSeq 2000 with 100+100 nt paired-end reads. To prevent cross-contamination, the mother and child libraries were prepared one month apart and sequenced in separate runs. Each donor had between roughly 450,000 and 2,100,000 distinct TCR beta clonotypes identified. Naive TCR beta clonotypes were estimated from low-frequency clonotypes matched to each donor's FACS-determined naive share, without sorting.

Recombination linked TRBV20-1 to TRBJ2-7; TRBD2 lines up with 7 middle nucleotides. Sequencing input: blood. The TCR sequence derives from a woman between 40 and 50 years old in good health. Here the CDR3 is given as CSAGVGGAYEQYF. The DNA sequence reads TGCAGTGCTGGAGTGGGGGGGGCCTACGAGCAGTACTTC.